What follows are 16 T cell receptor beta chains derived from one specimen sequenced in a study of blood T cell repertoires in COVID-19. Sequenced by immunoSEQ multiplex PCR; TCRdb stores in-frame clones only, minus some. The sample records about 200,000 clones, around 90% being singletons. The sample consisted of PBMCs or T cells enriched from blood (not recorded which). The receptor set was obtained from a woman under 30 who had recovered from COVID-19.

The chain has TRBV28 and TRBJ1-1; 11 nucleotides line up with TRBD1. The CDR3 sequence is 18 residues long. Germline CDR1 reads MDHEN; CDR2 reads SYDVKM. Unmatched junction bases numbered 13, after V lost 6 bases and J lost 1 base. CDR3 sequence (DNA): TGTGCCAGCAGCAAGGGACAGGGGGTTTTGGTTAGGAACACTGAAGCTTTCTTT. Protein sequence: CASSKGQGVLVRNTEAFF.

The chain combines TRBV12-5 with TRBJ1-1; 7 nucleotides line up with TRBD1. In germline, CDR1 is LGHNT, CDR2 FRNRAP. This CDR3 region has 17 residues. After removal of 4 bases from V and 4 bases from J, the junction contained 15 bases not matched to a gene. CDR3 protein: CASGSPRQGQGRTEAFF. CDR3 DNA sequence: TGTGCTAGTGGTTCACCCAGACAGGGTCAAGGTCGCACTGAAGCTTTCTTT.

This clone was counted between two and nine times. The CDR3 nucleotides are TGCGCCAGCAGCTTGTATACAGCCACTGAAGCTTTCTTT. Translating gives CASSLYTATEAFF. The chain has TRBV5-1 and TRBJ1-1; D remains unclear. CDR1 and CDR2 from the germline V gene are SGHRS and YFSETQ. V shed 1 base and J shed 4 bases, with 8 bases lying between them. CDR3 length equals 13 residues.

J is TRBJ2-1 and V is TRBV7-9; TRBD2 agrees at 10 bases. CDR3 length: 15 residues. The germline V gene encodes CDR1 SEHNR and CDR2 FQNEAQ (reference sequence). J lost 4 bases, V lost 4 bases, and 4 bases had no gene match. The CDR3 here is CASSSSGGPYNEQFF. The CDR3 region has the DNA TGTGCCAGCAGCTCTAGCGGGGGACCATACAATGAGCAGTTCTTC.

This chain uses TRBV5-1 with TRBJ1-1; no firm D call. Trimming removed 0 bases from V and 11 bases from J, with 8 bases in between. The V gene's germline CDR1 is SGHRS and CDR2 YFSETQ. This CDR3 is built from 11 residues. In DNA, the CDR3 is TGCGCCAGCAGCTTGGGTGGACTGGCTTTCTTT. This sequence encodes CASSLGGLAFF.

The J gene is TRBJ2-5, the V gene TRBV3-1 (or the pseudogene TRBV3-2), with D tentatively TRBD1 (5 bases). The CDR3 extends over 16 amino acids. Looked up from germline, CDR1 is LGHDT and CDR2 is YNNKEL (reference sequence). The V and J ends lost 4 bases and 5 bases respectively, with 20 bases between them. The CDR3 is CASSLPSDTLGETQYF. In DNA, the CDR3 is TGTGCCAGCAGCCTTCCTTCGGACACCCTCGGGGAGACCCAGTACTTC.

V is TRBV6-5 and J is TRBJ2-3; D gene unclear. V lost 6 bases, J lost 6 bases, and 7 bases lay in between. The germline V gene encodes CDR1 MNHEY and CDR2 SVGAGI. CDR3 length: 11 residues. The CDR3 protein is CASSQRDTQYF. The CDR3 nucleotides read TGTGCCAGCAGCCAGAGGGATACGCAGTATTTT.

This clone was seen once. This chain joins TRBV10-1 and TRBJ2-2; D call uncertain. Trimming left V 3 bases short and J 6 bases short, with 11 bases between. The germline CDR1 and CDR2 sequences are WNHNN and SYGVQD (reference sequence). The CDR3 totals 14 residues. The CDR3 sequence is CASSDRVSPGELFF. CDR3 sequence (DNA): TGCGCCAGCAGTGATCGGGTGAGCCCCGGGGAGCTGTTTTTT.

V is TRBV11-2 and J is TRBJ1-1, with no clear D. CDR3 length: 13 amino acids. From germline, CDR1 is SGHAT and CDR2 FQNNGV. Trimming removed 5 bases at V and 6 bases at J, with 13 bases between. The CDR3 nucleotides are TGTGCCAGCAGCCCAGCGGCTAGTCCTGAAGCTTTCTTT. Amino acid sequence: CASSPAASPEAFF.

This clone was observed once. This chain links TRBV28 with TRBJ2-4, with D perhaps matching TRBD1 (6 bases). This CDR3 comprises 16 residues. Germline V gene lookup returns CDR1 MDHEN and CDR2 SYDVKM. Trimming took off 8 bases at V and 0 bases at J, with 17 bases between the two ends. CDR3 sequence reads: CASGVGFRGAKNIQYF. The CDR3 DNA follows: TGTGCCAGCGGGGTCGGGTTCAGGGGAGCCAAAAACATTCAGTACTTC.

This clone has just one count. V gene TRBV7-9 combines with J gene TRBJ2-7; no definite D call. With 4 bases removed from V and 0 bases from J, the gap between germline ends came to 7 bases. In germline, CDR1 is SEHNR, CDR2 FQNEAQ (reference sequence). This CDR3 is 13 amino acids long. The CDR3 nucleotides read TGTGCCAGCAGCTATGCTAGCTCCTACGAGCAGTACTTC. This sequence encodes CASSYASSYEQYF.

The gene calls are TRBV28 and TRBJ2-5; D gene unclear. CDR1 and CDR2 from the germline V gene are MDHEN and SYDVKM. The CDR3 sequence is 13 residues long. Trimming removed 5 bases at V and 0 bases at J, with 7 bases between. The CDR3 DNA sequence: TGTGCCAGCAGTGCAGCGTACCAAGAGACCCAGTACTTC. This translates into CASSAAYQETQYF.

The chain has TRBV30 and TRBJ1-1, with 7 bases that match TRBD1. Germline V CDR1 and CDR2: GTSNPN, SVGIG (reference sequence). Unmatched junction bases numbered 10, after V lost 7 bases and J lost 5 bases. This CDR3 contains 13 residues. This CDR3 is CAFVTGMGTEAFF. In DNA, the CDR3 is TGTGCCTTTGTGACAGGGATGGGAACTGAAGCTTTCTTT. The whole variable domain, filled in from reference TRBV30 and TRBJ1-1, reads SQTIHQWPATLVQPVGSPLSLECTVEGTSNPNLYWYRQAAGRGLQLLFYSVGIGQISSEVPQNLSASRPQDRQFILSSKKLLLSDSGFYLCAFVTGMGTEAFFGQGTRLTVV.

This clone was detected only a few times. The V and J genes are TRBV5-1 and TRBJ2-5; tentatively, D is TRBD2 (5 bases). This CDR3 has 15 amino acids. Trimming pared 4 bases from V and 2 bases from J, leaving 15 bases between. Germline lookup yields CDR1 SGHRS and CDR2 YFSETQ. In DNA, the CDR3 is TGCGCCAGCAGCGAAGCCACTAGTCTACAAGAGACCCAGTACTTC. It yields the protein CASSEATSLQETQYF.

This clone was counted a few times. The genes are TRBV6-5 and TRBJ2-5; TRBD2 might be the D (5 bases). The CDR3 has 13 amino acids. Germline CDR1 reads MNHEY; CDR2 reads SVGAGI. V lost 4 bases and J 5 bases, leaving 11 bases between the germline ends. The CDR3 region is CASSSLPGETQYF. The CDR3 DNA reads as TGTGCCAGCAGTTCTTTACCGGGGGAGACCCAGTACTTC.

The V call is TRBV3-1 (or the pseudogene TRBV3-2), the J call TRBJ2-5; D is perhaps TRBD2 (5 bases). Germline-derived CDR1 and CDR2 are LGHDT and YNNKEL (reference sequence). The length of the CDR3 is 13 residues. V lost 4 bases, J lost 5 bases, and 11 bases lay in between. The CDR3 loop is CASSLRSGETQYF. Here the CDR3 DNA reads TGTGCCAGCAGCCTTCGTTCGGGGGAGACCCAGTACTTC.